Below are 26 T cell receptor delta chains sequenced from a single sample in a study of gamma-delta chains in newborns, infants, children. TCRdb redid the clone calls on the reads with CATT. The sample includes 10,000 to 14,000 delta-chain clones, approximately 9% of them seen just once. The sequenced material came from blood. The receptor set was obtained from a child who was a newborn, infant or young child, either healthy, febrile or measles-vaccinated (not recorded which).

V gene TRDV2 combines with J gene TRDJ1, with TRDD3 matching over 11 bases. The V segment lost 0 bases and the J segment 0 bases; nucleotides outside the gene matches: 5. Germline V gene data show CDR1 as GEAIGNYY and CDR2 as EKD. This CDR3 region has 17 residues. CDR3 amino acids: CACDTLGDTSDTDKLIF. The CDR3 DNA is TGTGCCTGTGACACCCTGGGGGATACCTCGGACACCGATAAACTCATCTTT.

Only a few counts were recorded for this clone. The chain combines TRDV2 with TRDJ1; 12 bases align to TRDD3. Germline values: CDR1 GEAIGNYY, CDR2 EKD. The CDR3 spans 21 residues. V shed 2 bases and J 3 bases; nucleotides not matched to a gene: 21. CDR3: CACDNLYSGQPGGYGADKLIF. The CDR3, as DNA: TGTGCCTGTGACAACCTGTACTCGGGACAGCCTGGGGGATACGGCGCCGATAAACTCATCTTT.

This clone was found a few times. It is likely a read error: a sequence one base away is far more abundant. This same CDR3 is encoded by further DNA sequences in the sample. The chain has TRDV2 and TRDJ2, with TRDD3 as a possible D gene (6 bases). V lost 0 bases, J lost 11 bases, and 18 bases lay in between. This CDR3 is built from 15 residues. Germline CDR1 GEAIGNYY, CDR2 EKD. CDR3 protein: CACDTVGASGEQLFF. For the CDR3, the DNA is TGTGCCTGTGACACCGTGGGGGCCTCGGGAGAGCAACTCTTCTTT.

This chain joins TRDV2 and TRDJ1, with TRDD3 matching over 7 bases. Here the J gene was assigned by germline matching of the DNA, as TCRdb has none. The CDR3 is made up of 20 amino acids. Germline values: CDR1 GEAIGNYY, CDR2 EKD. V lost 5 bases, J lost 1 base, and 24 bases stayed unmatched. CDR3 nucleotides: TGTGCCTGTGGCCCTAAATGTACGGATACGGGCCCCTGGGGCACCGATAAACTCATCTTT. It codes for CACGPKCTDTGPWGTDKLIF.

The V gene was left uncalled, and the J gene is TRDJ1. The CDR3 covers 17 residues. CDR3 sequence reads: CACDPFSSRRSADKLIF. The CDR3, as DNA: TGTGCCTGTGACCCCTTCAGTTCCCGCCGTTCTGCTGATAAACTCATCTTT.

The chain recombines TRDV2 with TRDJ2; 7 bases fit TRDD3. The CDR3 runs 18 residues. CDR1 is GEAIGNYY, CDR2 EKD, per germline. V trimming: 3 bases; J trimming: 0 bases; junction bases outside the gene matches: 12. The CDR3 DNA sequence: TGTGCCTGTGACGGCCTTTCGGGGGATGTCGCTTTGACAGCACAACTCTTCTTT. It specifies CACDGLSGDVALTAQLFF.

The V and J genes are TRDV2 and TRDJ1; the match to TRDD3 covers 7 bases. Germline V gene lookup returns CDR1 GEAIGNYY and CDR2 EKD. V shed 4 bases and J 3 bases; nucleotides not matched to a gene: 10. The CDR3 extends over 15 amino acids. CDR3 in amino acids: CACERLEDTADKLIF. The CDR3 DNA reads TGTGCCTGTGAGAGGCTAGAGGATACGGCCGATAAACTCATCTTT.

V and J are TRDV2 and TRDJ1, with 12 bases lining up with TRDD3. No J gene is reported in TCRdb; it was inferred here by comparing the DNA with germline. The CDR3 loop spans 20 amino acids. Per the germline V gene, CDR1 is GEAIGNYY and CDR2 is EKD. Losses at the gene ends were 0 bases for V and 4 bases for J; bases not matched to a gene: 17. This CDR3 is CACDTIDPGGYELADDKLIF. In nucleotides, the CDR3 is TGTGCCTGTGACACCATTGATCCTGGGGGATACGAATTGGCGGACGATAAACTCATCTTT.

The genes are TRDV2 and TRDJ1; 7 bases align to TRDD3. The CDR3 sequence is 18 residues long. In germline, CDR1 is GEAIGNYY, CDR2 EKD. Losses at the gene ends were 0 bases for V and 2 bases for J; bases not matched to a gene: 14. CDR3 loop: CACDTVGNWGRGTDKLIF. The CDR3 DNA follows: TGTGCCTGTGACACCGTGGGTAATTGGGGGAGGGGGACCGATAAACTCATCTTT.

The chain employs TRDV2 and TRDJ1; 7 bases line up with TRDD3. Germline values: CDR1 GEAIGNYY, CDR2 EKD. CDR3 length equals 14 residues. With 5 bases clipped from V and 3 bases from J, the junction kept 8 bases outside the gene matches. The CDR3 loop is CACVELGYSDKLIF. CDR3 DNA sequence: TGTGCCTGTGTTGAACTGGGGTATTCCGATAAACTCATCTTT.

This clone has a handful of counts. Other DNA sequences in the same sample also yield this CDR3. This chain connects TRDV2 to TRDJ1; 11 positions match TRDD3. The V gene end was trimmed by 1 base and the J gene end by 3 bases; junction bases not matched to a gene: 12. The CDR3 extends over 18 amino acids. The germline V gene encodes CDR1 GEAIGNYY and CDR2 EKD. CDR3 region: CACDTLMGDTPGSDKLIF. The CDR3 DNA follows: TGTGCCTGTGACACGTTGATGGGGGATACGCCGGGATCCGATAAACTCATCTTT.

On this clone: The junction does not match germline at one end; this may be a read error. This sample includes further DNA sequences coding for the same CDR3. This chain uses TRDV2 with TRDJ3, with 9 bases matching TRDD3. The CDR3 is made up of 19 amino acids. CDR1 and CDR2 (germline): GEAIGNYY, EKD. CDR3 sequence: CACDTVLGEDSWDTRQMFF. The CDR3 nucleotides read TGTGCCTGTGACACCGTACTGGGGGAGGATTCCTGGGACACCCGGCAGATGTTTTTC.

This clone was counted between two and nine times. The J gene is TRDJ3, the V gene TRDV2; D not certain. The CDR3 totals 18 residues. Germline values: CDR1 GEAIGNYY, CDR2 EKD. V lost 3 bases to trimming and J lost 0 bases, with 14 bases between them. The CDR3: CACDQAGPSSWDTRQMFF. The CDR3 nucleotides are TGTGCCTGTGACCAAGCGGGGCCTAGCTCCTGGGACACCCGACAGATGTTTTTC.

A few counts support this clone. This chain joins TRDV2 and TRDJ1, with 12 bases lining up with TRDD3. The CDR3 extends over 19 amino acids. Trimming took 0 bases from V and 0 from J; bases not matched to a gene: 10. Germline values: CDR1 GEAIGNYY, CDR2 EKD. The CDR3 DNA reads TGTGCCTGTGACACCGTCCACGCTGGGGGATACGCCGACACCGATAAACTCATCTTT. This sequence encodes CACDTVHAGGYADTDKLIF.

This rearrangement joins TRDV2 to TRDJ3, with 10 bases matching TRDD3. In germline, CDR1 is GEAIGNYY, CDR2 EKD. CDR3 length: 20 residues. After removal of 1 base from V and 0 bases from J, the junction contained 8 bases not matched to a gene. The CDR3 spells CACDTGGMGDTSWDTRQMFF. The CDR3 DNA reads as TGTGCCTGTGACACAGGGGGAATGGGGGATACCTCCTGGGACACCCGACAGATGTTTTTC.

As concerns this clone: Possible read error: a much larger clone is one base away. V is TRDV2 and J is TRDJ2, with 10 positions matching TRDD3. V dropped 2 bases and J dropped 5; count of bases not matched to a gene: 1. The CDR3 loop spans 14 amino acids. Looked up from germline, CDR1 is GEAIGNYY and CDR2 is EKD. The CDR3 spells CACDRLGDTAQLFF. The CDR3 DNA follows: TGTGCCTGTGACAGACTGGGGGATACAGCACAACTCTTCTTT.

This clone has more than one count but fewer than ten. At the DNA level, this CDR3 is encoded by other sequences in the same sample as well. The CDR3 protein is CACDTGGYSSWDTRQMFF. CDR3 in DNA: TGTGCCTGTGACACCGGGGGATACTCCTCCTGGGACACCCGACAGATGTTTTTC. V and J are TRDV2 and TRDJ3; 9 bases are shared with TRDD3. V shed 0 bases, J shed 0 bases, and the junction held 2 bases outside the gene matches. The germline V gene encodes CDR1 GEAIGNYY and CDR2 EKD. The CDR3 is 18 amino acids.

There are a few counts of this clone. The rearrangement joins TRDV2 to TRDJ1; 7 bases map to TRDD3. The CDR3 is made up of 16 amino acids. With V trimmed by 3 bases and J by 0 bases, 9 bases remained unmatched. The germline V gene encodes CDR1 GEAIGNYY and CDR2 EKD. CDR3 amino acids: CACDPLGVRYTDKLIF. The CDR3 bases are TGTGCCTGTGACCCCCTGGGGGTTCGTTACACCGATAAACTCATCTTT.

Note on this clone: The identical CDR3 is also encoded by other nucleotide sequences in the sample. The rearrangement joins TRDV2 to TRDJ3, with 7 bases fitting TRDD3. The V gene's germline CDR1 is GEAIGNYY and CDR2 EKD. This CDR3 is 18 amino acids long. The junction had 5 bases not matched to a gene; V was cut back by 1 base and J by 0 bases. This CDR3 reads CACDTAGGRSWDTRQMFF. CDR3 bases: TGTGCCTGTGACACTGCTGGGGGCCGCTCCTGGGACACCCGACAGATGTTTTTC.

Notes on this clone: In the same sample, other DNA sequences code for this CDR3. CDR3 protein: CACDTVGDTGTDKLIF. CDR3 in DNA: TGTGCCTGTGACACCGTGGGGGATACGGGCACCGATAAACTCATCTTT. The genes are TRDV2 and TRDJ1; 11 bases fit TRDD3. CDR1 and CDR2 (germline): GEAIGNYY, EKD. The CDR3 is 16 residues long. V gave up 0 bases and J gave up 1 base; unmatched junction bases: 3.

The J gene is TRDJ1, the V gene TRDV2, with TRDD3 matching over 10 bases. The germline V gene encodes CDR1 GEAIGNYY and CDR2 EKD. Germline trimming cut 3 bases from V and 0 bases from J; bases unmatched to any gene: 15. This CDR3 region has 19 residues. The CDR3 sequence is CACDGVLGDAAEYTDKLIF. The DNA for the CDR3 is TGTGCCTGTGACGGAGTACTGGGGGATGCCGCGGAGTACACCGATAAACTCATCTTT.

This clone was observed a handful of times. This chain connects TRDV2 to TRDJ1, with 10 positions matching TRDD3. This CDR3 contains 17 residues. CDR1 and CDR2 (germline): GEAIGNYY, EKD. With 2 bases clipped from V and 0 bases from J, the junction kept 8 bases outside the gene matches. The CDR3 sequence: CACDILGDRGYTDKLIF. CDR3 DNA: TGTGCCTGTGACATTCTGGGGGATAGGGGGTACACCGATAAACTCATCTTT.

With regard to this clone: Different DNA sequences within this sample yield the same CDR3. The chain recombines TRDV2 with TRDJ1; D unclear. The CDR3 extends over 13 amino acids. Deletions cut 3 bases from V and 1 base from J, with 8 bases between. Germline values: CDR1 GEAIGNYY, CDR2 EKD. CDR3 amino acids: CACDPLSTDKLIF. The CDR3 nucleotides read TGTGCCTGTGACCCCCTTAGCACCGATAAACTCATCTTT.

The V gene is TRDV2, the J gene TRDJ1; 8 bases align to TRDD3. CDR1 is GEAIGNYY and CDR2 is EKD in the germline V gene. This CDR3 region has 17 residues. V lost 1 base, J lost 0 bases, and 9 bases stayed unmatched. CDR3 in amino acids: CACDTVSSGIHTDKLIF. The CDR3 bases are TGTGCCTGTGACACTGTTTCGTCGGGGATACACACCGATAAACTCATCTTT.

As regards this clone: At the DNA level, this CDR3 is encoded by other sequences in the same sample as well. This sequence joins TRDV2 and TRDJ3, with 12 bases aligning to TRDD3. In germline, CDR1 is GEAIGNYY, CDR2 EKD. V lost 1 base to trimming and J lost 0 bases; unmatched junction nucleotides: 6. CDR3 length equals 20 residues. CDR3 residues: CACDTVLGDTSSWDTRQMFF. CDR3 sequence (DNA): TGTGCCTGTGACACGGTACTGGGGGATACAAGCTCCTGGGACACCCGACAGATGTTTTTC.

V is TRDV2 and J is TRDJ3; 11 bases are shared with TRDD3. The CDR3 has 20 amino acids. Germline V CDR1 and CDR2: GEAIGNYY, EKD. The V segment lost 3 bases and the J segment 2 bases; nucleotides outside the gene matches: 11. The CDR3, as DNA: TGTGCCTGTGACGGCGTACTGGGGGATAAGCTTGCCTGGGACACCCGACAGATGTTTTTC. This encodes CACDGVLGDKLAWDTRQMFF.